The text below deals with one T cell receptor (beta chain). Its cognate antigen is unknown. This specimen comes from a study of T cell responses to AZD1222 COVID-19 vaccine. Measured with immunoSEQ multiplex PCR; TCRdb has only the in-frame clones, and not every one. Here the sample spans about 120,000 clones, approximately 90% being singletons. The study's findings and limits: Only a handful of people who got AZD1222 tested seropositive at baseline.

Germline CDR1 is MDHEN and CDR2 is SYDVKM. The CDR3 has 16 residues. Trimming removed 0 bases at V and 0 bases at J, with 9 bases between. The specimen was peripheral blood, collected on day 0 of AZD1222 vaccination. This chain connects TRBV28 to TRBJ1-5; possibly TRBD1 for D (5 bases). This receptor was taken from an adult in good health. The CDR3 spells CASSLWGRYSNQPQHF. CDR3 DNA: TGTGCCAGCAGTTTATGGGGACGTTATAGCAATCAGCCCCAGCATTTT.